This T cell receptor beta chain stems from a study of T cells after yellow fever vaccination (dated by TCRdb to the late 2010s). With respect to the entire study: Libraries from fractions with low cell numbers were prepared with the SMART-Seq v4 Ultra Low Input RNA kit. To follow T-cell clones before and after both primary and booster YFV17D yellow fever vaccination, bulk TCR alpha and beta repertoires underwent longitudinal sequencing. Two healthy male donors, one aged 18 to 30 and one aged 30 to 39 years, made up the cohort. Blood was drawn at multiple timepoints before and after primary and secondary immunization, with bulk PBMC replicates and cell subsets isolated.

Based on the germline V gene, the CDR1 and CDR2 sequences are MDHEN and SYDVKM. Trimming accounts for 2 bases at V and 4 bases at J, while the number of junction bases matched to no gene is 9. The CDR3, cysteine through phenylalanine, is 17 amino acids long. Solely the CDR3 DNA is kept, with 51 bases framed from the first base. This clonotype was recorded a few times. What this receptor recognizes is not known. Nothing much larger sits one base from this clone, and base qualities are not available. Study-wide conclusions, independent of this receptor: A small share of clonotypes was detected in both CD4 and CD8 compartments, with the overlap likely arising from convergent recombination. After the booster, most clones that had expanded after primary vaccination were detected again (roughly 95% of CD4 and roughly nine tenths of CD8), suggesting broad maintenance of memory. Because abundant contaminating clonotypes from the bulk population could be contained in FACS-sorted repertoires, computational filtering was required. The secondary T-cell response was weaker than the primary response but faster, peaking on day 5 instead of day 15. Because only a couple of donors were included in the study, the extent to which the findings can be generalized is limited.

TCR cDNA was made using 5'RACE template switching, a step that added a universal primer site and unique molecular identifiers. Priming for cDNA synthesis came from both the TCR alpha and TCR beta constant segments. Library amplification involved two PCR steps, and the second step added sample barcodes and sequencing adapters. Sequencing of libraries was performed on Illumina HiSeq 2500 (2x100 bp) or NovaSeq (2x150 bp). The paper's processing steps were these. Demultiplexing of reads and collapsing into UMI consensus sequences were performed with MIGEC, and V(D)J alignment was carried out with MiXCR. Vaccine-responding clonotypes were defined with edgeR using replicate PBMC samples, requiring FDR below 0.01 and a log2 fold change above 5 up to day 15. Each bulk clonotype received a CD4 or CD8 identity based on whether the sequenced CD4 or CD8 repertoire contained that clonotype at higher abundance. Starting from the raw public reads, TCRdb applied fastp trimming at Q25, assembled clones with MiXCR and retained in-frame beta chains. Each entry merges the rows of one CDR3 protein and shows their most common DNA and genes. None of the V and J calls come from the authors' own analysis; TCRdb made them. For this sample the table gives about 73,000 distinct CDR3 sequences, of which just under 8% were detected only once. The top ten clones comprise less than 50% of the sample.

What this sample's treatment or condition label stands for: live attenuated yellow fever vaccine strain. A standard Ficoll-Paque protocol was used to isolate PBMCs from peripheral blood. CD4 and CD8 T-cell fractions were isolated with Dynabeads CD4 and CD8 positive selection kits. TriZol was used to extract RNA from bulk PBMCs, CD4 and CD8 fractions, and dextramer-positive and dextramer-negative fractions. Sequenced material: CD8+ T cells sorted from PBMCs, taken on the day of the yellow fever booster vaccination. This clonotype was sampled from a man aged 25 to 40 who received the YFV17D yellow fever vaccine. The V and J segments used are TRBV28 and TRBJ2-7; the central 12 bases match TRBD2. The nucleotides are TGTGCCAGCAGTTTACCCCCCACTAGCGGGAGGTTTTACGAGCAGTACTTC. Translated, this is CASSLPPTSGRFYEQYF.